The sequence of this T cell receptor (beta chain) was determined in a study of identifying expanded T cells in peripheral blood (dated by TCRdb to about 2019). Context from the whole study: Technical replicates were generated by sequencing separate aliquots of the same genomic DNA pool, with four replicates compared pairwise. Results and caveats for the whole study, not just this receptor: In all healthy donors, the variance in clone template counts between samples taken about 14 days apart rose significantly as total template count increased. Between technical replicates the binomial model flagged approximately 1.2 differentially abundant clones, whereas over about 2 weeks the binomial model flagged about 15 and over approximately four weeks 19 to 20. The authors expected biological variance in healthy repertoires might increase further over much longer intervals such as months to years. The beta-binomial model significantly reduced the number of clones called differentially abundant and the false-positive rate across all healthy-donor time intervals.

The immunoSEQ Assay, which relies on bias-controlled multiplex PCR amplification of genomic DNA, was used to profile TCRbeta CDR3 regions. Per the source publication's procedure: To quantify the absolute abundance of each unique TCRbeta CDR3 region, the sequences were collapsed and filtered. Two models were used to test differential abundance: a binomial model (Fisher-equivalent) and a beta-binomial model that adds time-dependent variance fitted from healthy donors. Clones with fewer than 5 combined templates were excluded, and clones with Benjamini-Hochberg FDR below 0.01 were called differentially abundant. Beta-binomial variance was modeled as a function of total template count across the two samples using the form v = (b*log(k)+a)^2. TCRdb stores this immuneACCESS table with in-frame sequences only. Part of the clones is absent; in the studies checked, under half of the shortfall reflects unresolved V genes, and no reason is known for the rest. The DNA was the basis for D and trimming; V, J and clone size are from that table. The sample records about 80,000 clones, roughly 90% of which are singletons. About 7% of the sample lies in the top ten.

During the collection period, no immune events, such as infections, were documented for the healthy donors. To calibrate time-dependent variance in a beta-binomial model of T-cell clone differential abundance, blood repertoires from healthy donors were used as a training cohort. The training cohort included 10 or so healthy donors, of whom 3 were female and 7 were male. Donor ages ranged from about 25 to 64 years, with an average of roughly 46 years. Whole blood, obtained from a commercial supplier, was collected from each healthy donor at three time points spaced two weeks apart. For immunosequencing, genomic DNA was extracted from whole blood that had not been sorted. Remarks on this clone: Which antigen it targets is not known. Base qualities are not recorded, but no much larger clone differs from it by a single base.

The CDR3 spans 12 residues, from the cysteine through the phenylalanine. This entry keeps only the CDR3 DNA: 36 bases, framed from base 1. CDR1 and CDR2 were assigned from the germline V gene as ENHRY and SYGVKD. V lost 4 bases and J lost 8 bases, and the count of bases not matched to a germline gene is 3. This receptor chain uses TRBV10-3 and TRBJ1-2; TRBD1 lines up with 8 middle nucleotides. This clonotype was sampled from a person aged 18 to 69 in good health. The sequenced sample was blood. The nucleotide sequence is TGTGCCATCAGTGGGGACAGGAGCGGCTACACCTTC. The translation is CAISGDRSGYTF.